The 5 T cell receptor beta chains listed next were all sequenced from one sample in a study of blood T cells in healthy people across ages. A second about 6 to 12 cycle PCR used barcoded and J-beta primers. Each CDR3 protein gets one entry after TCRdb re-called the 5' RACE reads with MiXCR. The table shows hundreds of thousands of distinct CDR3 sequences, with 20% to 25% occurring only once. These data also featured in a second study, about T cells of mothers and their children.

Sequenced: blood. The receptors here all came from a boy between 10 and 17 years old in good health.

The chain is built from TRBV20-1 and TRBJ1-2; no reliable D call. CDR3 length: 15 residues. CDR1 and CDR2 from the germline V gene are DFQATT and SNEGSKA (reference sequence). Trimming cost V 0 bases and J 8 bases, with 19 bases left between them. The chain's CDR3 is CSARDKSQPLYGYTF. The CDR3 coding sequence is TGCAGTGCTAGAGATAAATCACAGCCGCTCTACGGCTACACCTTC.

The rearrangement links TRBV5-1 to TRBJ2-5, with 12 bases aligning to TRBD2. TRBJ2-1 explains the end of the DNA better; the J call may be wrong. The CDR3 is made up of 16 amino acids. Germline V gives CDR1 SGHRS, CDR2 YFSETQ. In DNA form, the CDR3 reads TGCGCCAGCAGCTCAACTAGCGGGGGGTTGTACAATGAGCAGTTCTTC. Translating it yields CASSSTSGGLYNEQFF.

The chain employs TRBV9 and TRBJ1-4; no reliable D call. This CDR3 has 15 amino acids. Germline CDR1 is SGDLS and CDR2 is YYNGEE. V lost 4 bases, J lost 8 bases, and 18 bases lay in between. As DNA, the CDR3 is TGTGCCAGCAGCCCCGGAGGCGGCAGTGGAGAAAAACTGTTTTTT. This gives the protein CASSPGGGSGEKLFF.

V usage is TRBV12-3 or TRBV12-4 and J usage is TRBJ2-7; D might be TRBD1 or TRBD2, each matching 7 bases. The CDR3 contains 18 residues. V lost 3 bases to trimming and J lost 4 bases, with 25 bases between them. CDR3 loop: CASSLGGETGTEVYEQYF. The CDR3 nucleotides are TGTGCCAGCAGTTTGGGAGGGGAAACCGGGACAGAGGTTTACGAGCAGTACTTC.

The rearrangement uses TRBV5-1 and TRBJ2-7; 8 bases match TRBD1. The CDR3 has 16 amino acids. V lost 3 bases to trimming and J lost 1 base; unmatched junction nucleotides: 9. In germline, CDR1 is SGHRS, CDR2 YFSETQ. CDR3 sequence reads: CASSSQGQGISYEQYF. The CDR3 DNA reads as TGCGCCAGCAGCTCGCAAGGACAGGGTATTTCCTACGAGCAGTACTTC.